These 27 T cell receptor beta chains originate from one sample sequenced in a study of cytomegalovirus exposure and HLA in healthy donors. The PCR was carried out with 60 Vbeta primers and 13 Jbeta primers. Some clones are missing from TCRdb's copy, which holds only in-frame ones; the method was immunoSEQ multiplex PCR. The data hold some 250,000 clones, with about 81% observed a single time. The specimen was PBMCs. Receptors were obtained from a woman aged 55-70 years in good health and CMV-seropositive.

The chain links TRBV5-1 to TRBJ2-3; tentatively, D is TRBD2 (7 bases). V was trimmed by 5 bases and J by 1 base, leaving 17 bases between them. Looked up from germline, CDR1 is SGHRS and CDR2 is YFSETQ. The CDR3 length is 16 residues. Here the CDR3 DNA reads TGCGCCAGCAGTCACCCAACAGGGAGGGGCACAGATACGCAGTATTTT. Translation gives CASSHPTGRGTDTQYF.

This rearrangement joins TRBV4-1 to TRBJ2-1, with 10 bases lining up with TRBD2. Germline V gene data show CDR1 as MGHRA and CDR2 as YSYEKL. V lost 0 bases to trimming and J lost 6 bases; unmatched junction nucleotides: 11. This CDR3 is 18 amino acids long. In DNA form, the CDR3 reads TGCGCCAGCAGCCAAGAGAGGCTAGCGGGGGCTGCGCGCAATGAGCAGTTCTTC. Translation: CASSQERLAGAARNEQFF.

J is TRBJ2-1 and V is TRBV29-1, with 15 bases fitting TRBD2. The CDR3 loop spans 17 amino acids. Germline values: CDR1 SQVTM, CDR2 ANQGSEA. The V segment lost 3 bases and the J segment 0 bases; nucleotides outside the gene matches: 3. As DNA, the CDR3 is TGCAGCGTTGAGGGACTAGCGGGAGGAGGCTCCTACAATGAGCAGTTCTTC. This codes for CSVEGLAGGGSYNEQFF.

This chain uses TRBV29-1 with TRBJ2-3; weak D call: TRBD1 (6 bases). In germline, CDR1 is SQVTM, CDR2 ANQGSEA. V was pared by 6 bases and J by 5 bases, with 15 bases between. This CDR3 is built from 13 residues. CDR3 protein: CSVTPRGEDTQYF. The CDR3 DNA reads TGCAGCGTCACCCCCAGGGGCGAAGATACGCAGTATTTT.

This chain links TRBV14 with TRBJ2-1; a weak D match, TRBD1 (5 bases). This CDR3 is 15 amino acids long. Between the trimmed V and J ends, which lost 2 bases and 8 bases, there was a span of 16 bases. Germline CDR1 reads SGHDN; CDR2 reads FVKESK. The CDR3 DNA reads TGTGCCAGCAGCCAATCCTCCTGGGGCAACTATGAGCAGTTCTTC. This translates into CASSQSSWGNYEQFF.

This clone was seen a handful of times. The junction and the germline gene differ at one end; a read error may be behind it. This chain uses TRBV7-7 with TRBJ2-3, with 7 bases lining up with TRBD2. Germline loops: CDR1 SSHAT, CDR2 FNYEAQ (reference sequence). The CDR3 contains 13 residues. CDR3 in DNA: TGTGCTAGCAGTTTAACTAGCGCAGATACGCAGTATTTT. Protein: CASSLTSADTQYF.

This CDR3 is CASGRQGGEHGYTF. DNA of the CDR3: TGTGCCAGCGGACGACAGGGTGGTGAACATGGCTACACCTTC. The chain joins TRBV13 to TRBJ1-2; TRBD1 agrees at 7 bases. V shed 8 bases and J 6 bases; nucleotides not matched to a gene: 12. CDR1 and CDR2 from the germline V gene are PRHDT and FYEKMQ (reference sequence). This CDR3 comprises 14 residues.

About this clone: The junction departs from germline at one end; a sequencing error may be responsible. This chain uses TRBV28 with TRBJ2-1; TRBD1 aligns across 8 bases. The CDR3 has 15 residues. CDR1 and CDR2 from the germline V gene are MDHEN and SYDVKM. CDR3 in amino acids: CASCFQGAFYNEQFF. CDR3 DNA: TGTGCCAGCTGTTTTCAGGGGGCATTCTACAATGAGCAGTTCTTC.

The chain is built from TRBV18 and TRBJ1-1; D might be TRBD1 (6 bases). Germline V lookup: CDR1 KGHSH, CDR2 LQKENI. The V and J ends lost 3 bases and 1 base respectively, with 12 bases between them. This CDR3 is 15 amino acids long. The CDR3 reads CASSPSDSKNTEAFF. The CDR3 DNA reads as TGTGCCAGCTCACCCTCGGACAGTAAGAACACTGAAGCTTTCTTT.

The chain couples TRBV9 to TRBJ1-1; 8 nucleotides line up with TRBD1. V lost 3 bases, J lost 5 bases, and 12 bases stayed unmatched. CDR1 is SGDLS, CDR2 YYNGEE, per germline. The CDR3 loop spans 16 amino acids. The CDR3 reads CASSEQGAQGGTEAFF. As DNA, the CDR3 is TGTGCCAGCAGCGAGCAGGGGGCTCAAGGGGGAACTGAAGCTTTCTTT.

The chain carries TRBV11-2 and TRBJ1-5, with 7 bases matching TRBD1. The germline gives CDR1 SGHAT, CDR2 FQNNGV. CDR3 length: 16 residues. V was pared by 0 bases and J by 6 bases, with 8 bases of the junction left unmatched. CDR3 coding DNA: TGTGCCAGCAGCTTAGAGCTACAGGGGAAGGGTCAGCCCCAGCATTTT. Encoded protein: CASSLELQGKGQPQHF.

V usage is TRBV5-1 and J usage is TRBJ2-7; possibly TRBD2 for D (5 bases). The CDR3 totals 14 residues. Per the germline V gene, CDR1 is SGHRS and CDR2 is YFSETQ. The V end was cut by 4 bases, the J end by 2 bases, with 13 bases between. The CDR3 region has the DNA TGCGCCAGCAGCGAGAAGGGAGCAACCTACGAGCAGTACTTC. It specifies CASSEKGATYEQYF. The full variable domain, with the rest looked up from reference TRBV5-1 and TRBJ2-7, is KAGVTQTPRYLIKTRGQQVTLSCSPISGHRSVSWYQQTPGQGLQFLFEYFSETQRNKGNFPGRFSGRQFSNSRSEMNVSTLELGDSALYLCASSEKGATYEQYFGPGTRLTVT.

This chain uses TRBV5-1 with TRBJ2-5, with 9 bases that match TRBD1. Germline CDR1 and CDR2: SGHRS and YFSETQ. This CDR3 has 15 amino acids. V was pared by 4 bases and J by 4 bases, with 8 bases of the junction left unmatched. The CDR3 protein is CASSRDRDGRETQYF. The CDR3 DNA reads TGCGCCAGCAGCCGGGACAGGGATGGACGAGAGACCCAGTACTTC.

CDR3 bases: TGTGCCAGCACCTCGGGAACGGGTCCCTACGAGCAGTACTTC. Its translation is CASTSGTGPYEQYF. The chain combines TRBV7-2 with TRBJ2-7; D possibly corresponds to TRBD2 (5 bases). With 7 bases removed from V and 2 bases from J, the gap between germline ends came to 15 bases. The CDR3 is 14 amino acids. CDR1 is SGHTA and CDR2 is FQGNSA in the germline V gene.

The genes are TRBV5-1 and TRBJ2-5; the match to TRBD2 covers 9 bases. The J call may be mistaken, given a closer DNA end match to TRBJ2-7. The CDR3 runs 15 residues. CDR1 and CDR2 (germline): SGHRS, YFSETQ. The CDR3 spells CASSLAQREVYEQYF. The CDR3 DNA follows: TGCGCCAGCAGCTTGGCCCAGCGGGAGGTCTACGAGCAGTACTTC.

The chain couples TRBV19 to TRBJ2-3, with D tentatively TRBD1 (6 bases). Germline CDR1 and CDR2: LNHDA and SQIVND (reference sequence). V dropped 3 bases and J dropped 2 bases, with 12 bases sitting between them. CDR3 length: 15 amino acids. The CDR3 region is CASSIRGQLTDTQYF. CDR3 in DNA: TGTGCCAGTAGTATCCGAGGACAGCTCACAGATACGCAGTATTTT. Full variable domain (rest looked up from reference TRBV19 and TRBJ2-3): DGGITQSPKYLFRKEGQNVTLSCEQNLNHDAMYWYRQDPGQGLRLIYYSQIVNDFQKGDIAEGYSVSREKKESFPLTVTSAQKNPTAFYLCASSIRGQLTDTQYFGPGTRLTVL.

This CDR3 reads CASTMGGDYNEQFF. CDR3 in DNA: TGTGCCAGTACTATGGGAGGAGACTACAATGAGCAGTTCTTC. The chain carries TRBV19 and TRBJ2-1; TRBD2 is a possible D gene (6 bases). Germline V CDR1 and CDR2: LNHDA, SQIVND (reference sequence). The CDR3 has 14 amino acids. Trimming stripped 7 bases from V and 3 bases from J, with 13 bases between.

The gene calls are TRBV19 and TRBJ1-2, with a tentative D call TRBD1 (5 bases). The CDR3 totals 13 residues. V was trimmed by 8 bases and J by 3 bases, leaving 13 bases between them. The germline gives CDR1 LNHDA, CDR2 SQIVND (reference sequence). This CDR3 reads CASQLDTDYGYTF. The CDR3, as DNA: TGTGCCAGTCAATTGGACACAGACTATGGCTACACCTTC.

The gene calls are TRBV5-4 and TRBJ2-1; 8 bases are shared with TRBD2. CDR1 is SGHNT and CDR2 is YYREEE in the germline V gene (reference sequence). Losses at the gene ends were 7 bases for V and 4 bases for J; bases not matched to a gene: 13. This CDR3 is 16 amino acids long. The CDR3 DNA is TGTGCCAGCTCCGGGGGGGGCAGCGGGGCATACAATGAGCAGTTCTTC. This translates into CASSGGGSGAYNEQFF.

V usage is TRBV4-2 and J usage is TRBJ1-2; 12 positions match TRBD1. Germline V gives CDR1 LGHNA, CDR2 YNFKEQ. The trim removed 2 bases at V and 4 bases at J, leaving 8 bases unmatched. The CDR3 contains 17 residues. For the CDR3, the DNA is TGTGCCAGCAGCCAACTGGCCGGGACAGGGGGCACCTATGGCTACACCTTC. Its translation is CASSQLAGTGGTYGYTF.

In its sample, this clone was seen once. CDR3 protein: CASSYSTNSGYEQYF. The CDR3 DNA reads as TGTGCCAGCAGTTACTCGACAAATTCTGGCTACGAGCAGTACTTC. The chain is built from TRBV6-5 and TRBJ2-7; D is ambiguous. Germline-derived CDR1 and CDR2 are MNHEY and SVGAGI. CDR3 size: 15 residues. Trimming pared 0 bases from V and 3 bases from J, leaving 12 bases between.

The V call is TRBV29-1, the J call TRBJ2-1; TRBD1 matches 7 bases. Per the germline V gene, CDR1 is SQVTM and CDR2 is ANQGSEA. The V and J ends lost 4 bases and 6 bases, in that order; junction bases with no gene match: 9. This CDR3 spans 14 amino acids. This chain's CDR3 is CSVGAGTELNEQFF. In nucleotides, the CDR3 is TGCAGCGTTGGGGCCGGGACAGAGCTCAATGAGCAGTTCTTC.

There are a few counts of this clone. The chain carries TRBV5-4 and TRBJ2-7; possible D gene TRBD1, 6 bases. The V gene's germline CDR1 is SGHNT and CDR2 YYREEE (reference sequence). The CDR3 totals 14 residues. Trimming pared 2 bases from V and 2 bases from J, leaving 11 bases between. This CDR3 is CASSLKDRPYEQYF. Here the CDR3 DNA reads TGTGCCAGCAGCTTAAAGGACAGACCCTACGAGCAGTACTTC. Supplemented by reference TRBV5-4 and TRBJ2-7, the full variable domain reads ETGVTQSPTHLIKTRGQQVTLRCSSQSGHNTVSWYQQALGQGPQFIFQYYREEENGRGNFPPRFSGLQFPNYSSELNVNALELDDSALYLCASSLKDRPYEQYFGPGTRLTVT.

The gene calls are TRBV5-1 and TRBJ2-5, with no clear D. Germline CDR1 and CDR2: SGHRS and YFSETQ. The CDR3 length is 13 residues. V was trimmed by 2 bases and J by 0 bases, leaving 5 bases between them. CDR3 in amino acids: CASSLTNQETQYF. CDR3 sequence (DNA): TGCGCCAGCAGCTTAACTAACCAAGAGACCCAGTACTTC. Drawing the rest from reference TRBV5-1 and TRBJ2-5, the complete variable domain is KAGVTQTPRYLIKTRGQQVTLSCSPISGHRSVSWYQQTPGQGLQFLFEYFSETQRNKGNFPGRFSGRQFSNSRSEMNVSTLELGDSALYLCASSLTNQETQYFGPGTRLLVL.

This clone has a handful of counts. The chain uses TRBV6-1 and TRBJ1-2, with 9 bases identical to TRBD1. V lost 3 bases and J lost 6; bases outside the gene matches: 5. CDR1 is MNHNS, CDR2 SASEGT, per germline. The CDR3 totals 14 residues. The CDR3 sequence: CASSDGQGYDGYTF. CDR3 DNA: TGTGCCAGCAGTGACGGACAGGGGTATGATGGCTACACCTTC.

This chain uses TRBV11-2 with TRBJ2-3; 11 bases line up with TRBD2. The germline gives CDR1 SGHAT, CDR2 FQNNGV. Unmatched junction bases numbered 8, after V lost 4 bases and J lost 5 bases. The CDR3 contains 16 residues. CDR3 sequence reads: CASSSPTSGKVDTQYF. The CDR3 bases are TGTGCCAGCAGCTCCCCGACTAGCGGGAAGGTAGATACGCAGTATTTT. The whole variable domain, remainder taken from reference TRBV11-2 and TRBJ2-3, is EAGVAQSPRYKIIEKRQSVAFWCNPISGHATLYWYQQILGQGPKLLIQFQNNGVVDDSQLPKDRFSAERLKGVDSTLKIQPAKLEDSAVYLCASSSPTSGKVDTQYFGPGTRLTVL.

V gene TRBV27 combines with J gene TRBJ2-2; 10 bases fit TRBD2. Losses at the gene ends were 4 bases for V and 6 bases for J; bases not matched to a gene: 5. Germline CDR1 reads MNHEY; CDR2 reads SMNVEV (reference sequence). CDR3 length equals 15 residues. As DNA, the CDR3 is TGTGCCAGCAGTTCCCTAGCGGGAGTCGCCGGGGAGCTGTTTTTT. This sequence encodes CASSSLAGVAGELFF.